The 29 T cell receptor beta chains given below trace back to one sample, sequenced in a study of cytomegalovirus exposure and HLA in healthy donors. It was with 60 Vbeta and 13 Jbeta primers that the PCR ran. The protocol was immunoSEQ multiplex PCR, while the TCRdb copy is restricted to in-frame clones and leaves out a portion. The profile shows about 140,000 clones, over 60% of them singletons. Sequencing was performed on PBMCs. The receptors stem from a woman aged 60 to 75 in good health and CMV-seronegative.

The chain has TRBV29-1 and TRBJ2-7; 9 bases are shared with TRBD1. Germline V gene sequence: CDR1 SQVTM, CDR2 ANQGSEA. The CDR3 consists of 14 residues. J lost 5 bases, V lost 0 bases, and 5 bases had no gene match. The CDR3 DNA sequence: TGCAGCGTTGAAGATAACAGGGGGCTGGACGAGCAGTACTTC. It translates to CSVEDNRGLDEQYF.

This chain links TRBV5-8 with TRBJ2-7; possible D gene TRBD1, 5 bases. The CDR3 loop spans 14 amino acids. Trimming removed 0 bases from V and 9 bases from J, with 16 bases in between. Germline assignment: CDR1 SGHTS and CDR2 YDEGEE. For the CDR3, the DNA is TGTGCCAGCAGCTTGGGCGCAGGGATGATAGGGCAGTACTTC. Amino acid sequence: CASSLGAGMIGQYF.

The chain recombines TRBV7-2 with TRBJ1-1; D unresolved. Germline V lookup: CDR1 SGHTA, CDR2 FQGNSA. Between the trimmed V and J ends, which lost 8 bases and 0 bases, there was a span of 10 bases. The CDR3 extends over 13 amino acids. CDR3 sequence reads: CASVFTVNTEAFF. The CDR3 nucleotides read TGTGCCAGCGTATTTACAGTGAACACTGAAGCTTTCTTT.

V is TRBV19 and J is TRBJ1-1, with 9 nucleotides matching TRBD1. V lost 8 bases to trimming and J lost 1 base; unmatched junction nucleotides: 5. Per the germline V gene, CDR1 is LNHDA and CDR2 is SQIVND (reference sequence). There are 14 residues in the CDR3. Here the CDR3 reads CASGGTGKNTEAFF. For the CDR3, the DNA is TGTGCCAGTGGTGGGACAGGGAAGAACACTGAAGCTTTCTTT.

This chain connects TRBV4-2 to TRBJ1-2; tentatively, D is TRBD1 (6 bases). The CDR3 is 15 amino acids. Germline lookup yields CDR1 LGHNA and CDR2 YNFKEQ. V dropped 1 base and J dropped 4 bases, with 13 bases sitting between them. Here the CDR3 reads CASSQVLGAGYGYTF. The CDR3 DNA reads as TGTGCCAGCAGCCAAGTTCTGGGGGCAGGCTATGGCTACACCTTC.

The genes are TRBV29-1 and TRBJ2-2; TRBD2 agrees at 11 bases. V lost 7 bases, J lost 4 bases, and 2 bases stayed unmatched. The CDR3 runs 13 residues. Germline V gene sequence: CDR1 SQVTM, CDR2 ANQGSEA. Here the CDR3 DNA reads TGCAGCGCCCTAGCGGGGGGCACCGGGGAGCTGTTTTTT. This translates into CSALAGGTGELFF.

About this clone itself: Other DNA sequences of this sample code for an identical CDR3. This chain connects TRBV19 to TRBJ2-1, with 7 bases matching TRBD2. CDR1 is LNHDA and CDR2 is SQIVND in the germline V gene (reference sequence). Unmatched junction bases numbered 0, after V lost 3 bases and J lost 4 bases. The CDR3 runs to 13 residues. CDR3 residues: CASSMGLYNEQFF. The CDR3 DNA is TGTGCCAGTAGTATGGGACTATACAATGAGCAGTTCTTC.

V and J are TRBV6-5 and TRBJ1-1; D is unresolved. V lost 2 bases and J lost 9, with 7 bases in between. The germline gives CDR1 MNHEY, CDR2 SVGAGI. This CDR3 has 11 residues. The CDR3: CASSYRAKAFF. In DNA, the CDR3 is TGTGCCAGCAGTTACCGAGCTAAAGCTTTCTTT.

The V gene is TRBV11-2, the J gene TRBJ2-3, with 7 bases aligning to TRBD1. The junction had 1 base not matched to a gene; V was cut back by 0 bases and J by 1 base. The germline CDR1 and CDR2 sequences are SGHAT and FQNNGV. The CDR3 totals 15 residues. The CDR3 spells CASSLERGRTDTQYF. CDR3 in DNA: TGTGCCAGCAGCTTAGAAAGGGGGCGCACAGATACGCAGTATTTT.

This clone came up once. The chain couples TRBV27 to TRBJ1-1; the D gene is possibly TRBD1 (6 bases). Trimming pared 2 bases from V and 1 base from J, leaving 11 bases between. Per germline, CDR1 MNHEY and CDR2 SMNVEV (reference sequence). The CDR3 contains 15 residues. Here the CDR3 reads CASSLRPDRNTEAFF. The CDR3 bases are TGTGCCAGCAGTTTACGGCCGGACAGGAACACTGAAGCTTTCTTT.

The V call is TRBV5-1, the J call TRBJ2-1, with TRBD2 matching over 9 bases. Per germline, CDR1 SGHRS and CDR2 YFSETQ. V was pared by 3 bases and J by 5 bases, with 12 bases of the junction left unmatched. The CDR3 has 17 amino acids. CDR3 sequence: CASSSPGAGGRNNEQFF. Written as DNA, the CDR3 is TGCGCCAGCAGCTCCCCCGGGGCGGGAGGGAGGAACAATGAGCAGTTCTTC.

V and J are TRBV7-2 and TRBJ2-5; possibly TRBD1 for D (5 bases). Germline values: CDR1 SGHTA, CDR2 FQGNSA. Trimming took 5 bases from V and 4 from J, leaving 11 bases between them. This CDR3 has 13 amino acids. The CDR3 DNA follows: TGTGCCAGCAGCCCGGACATCGGAGAGACCCAGTACTTC. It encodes CASSPDIGETQYF. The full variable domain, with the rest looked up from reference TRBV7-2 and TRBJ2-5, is GAGVSQSPSNKVTEKGKDVELRCDPISGHTALYWYRQSLGQGLEFLIYFQGNSAPDKSGLPSDRFSAERTGGSVSTLTIQRTQQEDSAVYLCASSPDIGETQYFGPGTRLLVL.

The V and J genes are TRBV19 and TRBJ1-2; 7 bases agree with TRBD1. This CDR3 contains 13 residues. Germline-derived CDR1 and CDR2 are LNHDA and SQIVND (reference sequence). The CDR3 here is CAAGRQGFYGYTF. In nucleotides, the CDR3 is TGTGCGGCCGGTCGACAGGGATTCTATGGCTACACCTTC.

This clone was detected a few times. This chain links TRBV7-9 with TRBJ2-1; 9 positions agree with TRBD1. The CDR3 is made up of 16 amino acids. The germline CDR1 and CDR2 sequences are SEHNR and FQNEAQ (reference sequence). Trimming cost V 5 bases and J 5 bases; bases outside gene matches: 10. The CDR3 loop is CASSPYRGPGNNEQFF. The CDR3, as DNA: TGTGCCAGCAGCCCCTACAGGGGGCCGGGGAACAATGAGCAGTTCTTC.

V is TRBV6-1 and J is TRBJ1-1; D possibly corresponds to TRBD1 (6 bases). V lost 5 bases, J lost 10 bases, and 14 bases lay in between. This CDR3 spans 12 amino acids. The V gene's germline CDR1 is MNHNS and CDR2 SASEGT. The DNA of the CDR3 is TGTGCCAGCAGTACAACAGGGTTGGGAGCTTTCTTT. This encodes CASSTTGLGAFF.

In nucleotides, the CDR3 is TGTGCCAGCAGCCCCGCCGGAGGAATGAACACTGAAGCTTTCTTT. Residues: CASSPAGGMNTEAFF. This chain joins TRBV9 and TRBJ1-1; no clear D gene. Germline V lookup: CDR1 SGDLS, CDR2 YYNGEE. The V end was cut by 4 bases, the J end by 0 bases, with 13 bases between. The CDR3 is 15 amino acids.

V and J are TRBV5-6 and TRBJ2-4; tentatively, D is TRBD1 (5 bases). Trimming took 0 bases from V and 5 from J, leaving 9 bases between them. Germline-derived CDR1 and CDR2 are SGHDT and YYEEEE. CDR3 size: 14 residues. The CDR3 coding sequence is TGTGCCAGCAGCTTGGTAGGGGCGGAAAACATTCAGTACTTC. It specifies CASSLVGAENIQYF.

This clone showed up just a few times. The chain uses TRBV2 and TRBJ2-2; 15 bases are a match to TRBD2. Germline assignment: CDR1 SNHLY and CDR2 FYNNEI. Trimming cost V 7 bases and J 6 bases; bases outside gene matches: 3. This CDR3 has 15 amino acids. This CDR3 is CASTWTSGRAGELFF. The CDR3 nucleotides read TGTGCCAGCACCTGGACTAGCGGGAGGGCCGGGGAGCTGTTTTTT.

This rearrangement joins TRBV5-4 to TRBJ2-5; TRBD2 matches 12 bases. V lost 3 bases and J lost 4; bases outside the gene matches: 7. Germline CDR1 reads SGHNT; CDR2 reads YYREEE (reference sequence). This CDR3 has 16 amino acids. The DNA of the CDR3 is TGTGCCAGCAGCTCCGGACTAGCGGGATGGGGAGAGACCCAGTACTTC. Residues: CASSSGLAGWGETQYF.

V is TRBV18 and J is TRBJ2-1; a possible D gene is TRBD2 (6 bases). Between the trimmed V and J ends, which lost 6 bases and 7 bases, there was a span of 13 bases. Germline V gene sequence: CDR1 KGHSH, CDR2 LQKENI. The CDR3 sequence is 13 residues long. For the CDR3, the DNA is TGTGCCAGCTCCCCCATCGGGGGTAATGAGCAGTTCTTC. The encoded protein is CASSPIGGNEQFF.

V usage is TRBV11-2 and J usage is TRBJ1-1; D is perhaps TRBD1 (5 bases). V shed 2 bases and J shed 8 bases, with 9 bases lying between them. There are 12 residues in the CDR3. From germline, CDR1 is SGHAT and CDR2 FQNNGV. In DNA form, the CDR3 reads TGTGCCAGCAGCTTATCGGGGGGAGAAGCTTTCTTT. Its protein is CASSLSGGEAFF.

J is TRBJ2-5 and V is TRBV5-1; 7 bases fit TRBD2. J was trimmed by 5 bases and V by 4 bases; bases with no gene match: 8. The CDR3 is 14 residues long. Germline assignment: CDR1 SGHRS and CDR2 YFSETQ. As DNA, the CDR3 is TGCGCCAGCAGCCCAAGACTAGCTTTGGAGACCCAGTACTTC. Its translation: CASSPRLALETQYF.

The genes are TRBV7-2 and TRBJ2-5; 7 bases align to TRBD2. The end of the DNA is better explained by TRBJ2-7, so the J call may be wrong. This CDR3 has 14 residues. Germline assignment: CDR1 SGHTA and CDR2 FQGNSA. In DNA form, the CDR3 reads TGTGCCAGCAGCTTAGTCTGGGGGGGCTACGAGCAGTACTTC. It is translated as CASSLVWGGYEQYF.

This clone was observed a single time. CDR3: CASTAGTANTEAFF. In DNA, the CDR3 is TGTGCCAGCACCGCGGGGACGGCGAACACTGAAGCTTTCTTT. The chain has TRBV6-5 and TRBJ1-1; D might be TRBD1 (5 bases). The CDR3 spans 14 residues. V shed 7 bases and J shed 1 base, with 13 bases lying between them. CDR1 and CDR2 from the germline V gene are MNHEY and SVGAGI.

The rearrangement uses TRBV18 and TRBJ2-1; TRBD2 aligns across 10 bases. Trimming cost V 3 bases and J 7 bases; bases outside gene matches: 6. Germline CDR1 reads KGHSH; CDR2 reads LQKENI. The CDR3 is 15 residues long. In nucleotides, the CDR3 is TGTGCCAGCTCACCTGGTACTAGCGGGATTAATGAGCAGTTCTTC. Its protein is CASSPGTSGINEQFF.

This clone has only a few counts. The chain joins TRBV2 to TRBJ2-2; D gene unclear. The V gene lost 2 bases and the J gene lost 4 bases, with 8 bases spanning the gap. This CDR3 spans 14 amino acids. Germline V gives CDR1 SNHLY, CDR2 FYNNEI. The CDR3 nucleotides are TGTGCCAGCAGTGAACTCAGGTCCACCGGGGAGCTGTTTTTT. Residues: CASSELRSTGELFF.

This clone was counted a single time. The CDR3: CSVERDREVNTEAFF. CDR3 nucleotide sequence: TGCAGCGTTGAACGGGACAGGGAAGTGAACACTGAAGCTTTCTTT. The chain is built from TRBV29-1 and TRBJ1-1; 9 positions agree with TRBD1. The CDR3 loop spans 15 amino acids. V lost 2 bases, J lost 0 bases, and 4 bases stayed unmatched. Germline CDR1 SQVTM, CDR2 ANQGSEA.

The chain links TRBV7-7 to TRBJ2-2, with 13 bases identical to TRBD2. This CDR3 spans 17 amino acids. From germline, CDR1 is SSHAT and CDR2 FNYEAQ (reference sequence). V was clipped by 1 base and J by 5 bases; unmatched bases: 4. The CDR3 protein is CASSLVWTSGSTGELFF. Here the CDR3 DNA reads TGTGCCAGCAGCTTAGTCTGGACTAGCGGGAGTACCGGGGAGCTGTTTTTT.

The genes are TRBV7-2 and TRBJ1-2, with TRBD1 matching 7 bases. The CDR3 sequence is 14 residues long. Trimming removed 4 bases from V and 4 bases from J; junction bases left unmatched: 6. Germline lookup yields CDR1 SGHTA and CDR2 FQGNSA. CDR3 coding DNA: TGTGCCAGCAGCTCAGGGGGTTCCAGCTATGGCTACACCTTC. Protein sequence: CASSSGGSSYGYTF.